Reported below is one T cell receptor beta chain. This specimen includes other DNA sequences encoding the same CDR3. The data are from a study of blood T cell repertoires in COVID-19. Only in-frame clones appear in the TCRdb table, and some are missing; sequencing was by immunoSEQ multiplex PCR. The top ten hold about 4.1% of the sample, which has approximately 220,000 clones, 80% to 90% seen once. V dropped 0 bases and J dropped 1 base, with 10 bases sitting between them. The CDR3 covers 15 residues. Germline V gene sequence: CDR1 GTSNPN, CDR2 SVGIG (reference sequence). The receptor was isolated from a man in his fifties with acute or convalescent COVID-19. The specimen was peripheral blood. This sequence joins TRBV30 and TRBJ1-5; a weak D match, TRBD1 (6 bases). Here the CDR3 DNA reads TGTGCCTGGAGTGTTCAAGGGGGAAGCAATCAGCCCCAGCATTTT. This encodes CAWSVQGGSNQPQHF.